This is a list of T cell receptor beta chains from one sample in a study of blood T cells in healthy people across ages. One entry per CDR3 protein results from TCRdb running MiXCR on the 5' RACE reads. The top ten clones hold 7.5% to 9% of a sample with just under 550,000 distinct CDR3 sequences, 24% of them seen once. Separately, the same data were catalogued under a study of T cells of mothers and their children.

Sequenced sample: blood. These receptors were collected from a boy aged 5-17 years in good health. CDR3s include the opening cysteine and the closing phenylalanine or tryptophan. D genes are given only for firm matches. Size is stated for part of the rows, as once, few or many counts, or as a class when the clone is expanded.

v_call: TRBV29-1; j_call: TRBJ2-3; clone_size: .; d_call: TRBD2; cdr3_nt: TGCAGCGTTGAAAGGACTAGCGGGGTCCAGGGAGATACGCAGTATTTT; cdr3_aa: CSVERTSGVQGDTQYF
v_call: TRBV5-1; j_call: TRBJ2-1; clone_size: few; d_call: TRBD2; cdr3_nt: TGCGCCAGCAGCCGTCCACTAGCGGGGGGCTACAATGAGCAGTTCTTC; cdr3_aa: CASSRPLAGGYNEQFF
v_call: TRBV15; j_call: TRBJ2-1; clone_size: few; d_call: TRBD2; cdr3_nt: TGTACCACCAGCAGAGATTTGCGACTAGCCTCCTACAATGAGCAGTTCTTC; cdr3_aa: CTTSRDLRLASYNEQFF
v_call: TRBV5-1; j_call: TRBJ1-5; clone_size: .; d_call: .; cdr3_nt: TGCGCCAGCAGCCCACGGGGGGGTGGCAATCAGCCCCAGCATTTT; cdr3_aa: CASSPRGGGNQPQHF
v_call: TRBV6-2/TRBV6-3; j_call: TRBJ1-4; clone_size: many; d_call: TRBD1; cdr3_nt: TGTGCCAGCAGTTACTCGACAGGGAGGGGTGAAAAACTGTTTTTT; cdr3_aa: CASSYSTGRGEKLFF
v_call: TRBV4-1; j_call: TRBJ1-5; clone_size: .; d_call: .; cdr3_nt: TGCGCCAGCAGCCAGGAGGGAGGGCATCAGCCCCAGCATTTT; cdr3_aa: CASSQEGGHQPQHF
v_call: TRBV7-9; j_call: TRBJ1-5; clone_size: many; d_call: .; cdr3_nt: TGTGCCAGCAGCTCCGACAGCTATAGCAATCAGCCCCAGCATTTT; cdr3_aa: CASSSDSYSNQPQHF
v_call: TRBV4-3; j_call: TRBJ1-4; clone_size: few; d_call: .; cdr3_nt: TGCGCCAGCAGCCCTTCGGGAGGGGGGATTGCAACTAATGAAAAACTGTTTTTT; cdr3_aa: CASSPSGGGIATNEKLFF
v_call: TRBV9; j_call: TRBJ2-3; clone_size: few; d_call: .; cdr3_nt: TGTGCCAGCAGCCAGCGACCGGGAACCACAGATACGCAGTATTTT; cdr3_aa: CASSQRPGTTDTQYF
v_call: TRBV20-1; j_call: TRBJ1-2; clone_size: few; d_call: .; cdr3_nt: TGCAGTGCAAGACATGACACTAACTATGGCTACACCTTC; cdr3_aa: CSARHDTNYGYTF
v_call: TRBV7-8; j_call: TRBJ2-5; clone_size: few; d_call: .; cdr3_nt: TGTGCCAGCAGCGTTAGTCGCCCTTGGGAGACCCAGTACTTC; cdr3_aa: CASSVSRPWETQYF
v_call: TRBV19; j_call: TRBJ2-1; clone_size: .; d_call: TRBD2; cdr3_nt: TGTGCCAGTAGTATAGCTCCCGGGGGGGAGGAGCAGTTCTTC; cdr3_aa: CASSIAPGGEEQFF
v_call: TRBV29-1; j_call: TRBJ2-1; clone_size: .; d_call: .; cdr3_nt: TGCAGCGTTGAGTGGTTGGCGGGGGCGATTGGAAATGAGCAGTTCTTC; cdr3_aa: CSVEWLAGAIGNEQFF
v_call: TRBV7-3; j_call: TRBJ2-5; clone_size: .; d_call: .; cdr3_nt: TGTGCCAGCAGCTTAGCGGTATCGGGGGAGACCCAGTACTTC; cdr3_aa: CASSLAVSGETQYF
v_call: TRBV2; j_call: TRBJ2-3; clone_size: .; d_call: .; cdr3_nt: TGTGCCAGCAGGCTTTTCACAGATACGCAGTATTTT; cdr3_aa: CASRLFTDTQYF
v_call: TRBV7-2; j_call: TRBJ1-1; clone_size: .; d_call: .; cdr3_nt: TGTGCCAGCAGCTTAGTTGGCTGGCTTAGTGGGGGGAAGACTTTCTTT; cdr3_aa: CASSLVGWLSGGKTFF
v_call: TRBV30; j_call: TRBJ1-2; clone_size: few; d_call: TRBD1; cdr3_nt: TGTGCCTGGCGGCCCGGGACAGCACTATGGTATGGCTACACCTTC; cdr3_aa: CAWRPGTALWYGYTF
v_call: TRBV7-2; j_call: TRBJ1-6; clone_size: many; d_call: .; cdr3_nt: TGTGCCAGCAGCTTCAGTAATTCACCCCTCCACTTT; cdr3_aa: CASSFSNSPLHF
v_call: TRBV20-1; j_call: TRBJ2-5; clone_size: few; d_call: TRBD2; cdr3_nt: TGCAGTGCCGCCGGGACTAGCCACAAGACCCAGTACTTC; cdr3_aa: CSAAGTSHKTQYF
v_call: TRBV6-2/TRBV6-3; j_call: TRBJ2-1; clone_size: few; d_call: .; cdr3_nt: TGTGCCAGCAGTTACTCGAATCAAATGCCAGGGGACCTCTACAATGAGCAGTTCTTC; cdr3_aa: CASSYSNQMPGDLYNEQFF
v_call: TRBV7-2; j_call: TRBJ2-7; clone_size: .; d_call: TRBD2; cdr3_nt: TGTGCCAGCAGCGCCGGGACTAGCGTTCAATACGAGCAGTACTTC; cdr3_aa: CASSAGTSVQYEQYF
v_call: TRBV7-3; j_call: TRBJ2-5; clone_size: .; d_call: .; cdr3_nt: TGTGCCAGCAGCGTGGGTCCAGAGACCCAGTACTTC; cdr3_aa: CASSVGPETQYF
v_call: TRBV20-1; j_call: TRBJ2-1; clone_size: .; d_call: .; cdr3_nt: TGCAGTGCTAGATCCATGGGAGGAAATGAGCAGTTCTTC; cdr3_aa: CSARSMGGNEQFF
v_call: TRBV7-9; j_call: TRBJ2-1; clone_size: .; d_call: .; cdr3_nt: TGTGCCAGCAGCCCATGGGCTAGCTCCTACAATGAGCAGTTCTTC; cdr3_aa: CASSPWASSYNEQFF
v_call: TRBV7-8; j_call: TRBJ2-5; clone_size: few; d_call: .; cdr3_nt: TGTGCCAGCAGCTCCGTGTGGGCATGGGAGACCCAGTACTTC; cdr3_aa: CASSSVWAWETQYF
v_call: TRBV4-1; j_call: TRBJ2-7; clone_size: few; d_call: .; cdr3_nt: TGCGCCAGCAGCCCAGTCACCGGGACCGGCTCCTACGAGCAGTACTTC; cdr3_aa: CASSPVTGTGSYEQYF
v_call: TRBV10-3; j_call: TRBJ1-2; clone_size: .; d_call: TRBD1; cdr3_nt: TGTGCCATCAGTGAGGGACAGGGAGTCTATGGCTACACCTTC; cdr3_aa: CAISEGQGVYGYTF
v_call: TRBV29-1; j_call: TRBJ2-5; clone_size: few; d_call: .; cdr3_nt: TGCAGCGTTGCCCCTAGACAGGTCCGGGAGACCCAGTACTTC; cdr3_aa: CSVAPRQVRETQYF
v_call: TRBV28; j_call: TRBJ2-7; clone_size: many; d_call: .; cdr3_nt: TGTGCCAGCAGTTTTACCCTATCGGGACTCAACTACGAGCAGTACTTC; cdr3_aa: CASSFTLSGLNYEQYF
v_call: TRBV28; j_call: TRBJ2-5; clone_size: .; d_call: .; cdr3_nt: TGTGCCAGCAGCCCTCACGGGTTGGGGGAAGAGACCCAGTACTTC; cdr3_aa: CASSPHGLGEETQYF
v_call: TRBV2; j_call: TRBJ2-3; clone_size: .; d_call: .; cdr3_nt: TGTGCCAGCAGTGGGGGCATCACAGATACGCAGTATTTT; cdr3_aa: CASSGGITDTQYF
v_call: TRBV4-2; j_call: TRBJ2-2; clone_size: many; d_call: TRBD2; cdr3_nt: TGTGCCAGCAGCCCCGGACTAGCGGGAGGGCCCGGGGAGCTGTTTTTT; cdr3_aa: CASSPGLAGGPGELFF
v_call: TRBV6-5; j_call: TRBJ2-7; clone_size: .; d_call: .; cdr3_nt: TGTGCCAGCAGTTTCAGGGTAGGCTACGAGCAGTACTTC; cdr3_aa: CASSFRVGYEQYF
v_call: TRBV10-3; j_call: TRBJ2-7; clone_size: .; d_call: .; cdr3_nt: TGTGCCATCAGTGAGGGGCAGATATCCTACGAGCAGTACTTC; cdr3_aa: CAISEGQISYEQYF
v_call: TRBV5-1; j_call: TRBJ1-4; clone_size: .; d_call: .; cdr3_nt: TGCGCCAGCAGCTTATTGGAAAATGAAAAACTGTTTTTT; cdr3_aa: CASSLLENEKLFF
v_call: TRBV7-2; j_call: TRBJ2-1; clone_size: .; d_call: .; cdr3_nt: TGTGCCAGCAGCTTAGATCGTGACTACAATGAGCAGTTCTTC; cdr3_aa: CASSLDRDYNEQFF
v_call: TRBV5-1; j_call: TRBJ2-5; clone_size: .; d_call: TRBD1; cdr3_nt: TGCGCCTCCAGCGAGACAGGGGGAGAGACCCAGTACTTC; cdr3_aa: CASSETGGETQYF
v_call: TRBV7-8; j_call: TRBJ1-5; clone_size: .; d_call: .; cdr3_nt: TGTGCCAGCAGCTCGAACAGAGATTTCAATCAGCCCCAGCATTTT; cdr3_aa: CASSSNRDFNQPQHF
v_call: TRBV28; j_call: TRBJ2-1; clone_size: .; d_call: TRBD2; cdr3_nt: TGTGCCAGCAGTTTATTGTCTAGCGGGAGGACGAGGGAGCAGTTCTTC; cdr3_aa: CASSLLSSGRTREQFF
v_call: TRBV7-8; j_call: TRBJ2-3; clone_size: .; d_call: .; cdr3_nt: TGTGCCAGCAGCTTAGAAGAGTACGTTCGTGATACGCAGTATTTT; cdr3_aa: CASSLEEYVRDTQYF
v_call: TRBV27; j_call: TRBJ2-7; clone_size: few; d_call: .; cdr3_nt: TGTGCCGTCAGTTTATCGGGGACAAGCTACGAGCAGTACTTC; cdr3_aa: CAVSLSGTSYEQYF
v_call: TRBV12-3/TRBV12-4; j_call: TRBJ2-7; clone_size: .; d_call: TRBD2; cdr3_nt: TGTGCCAGCAGTCCCCCCCACCCGGGACTAGCGGTCCTTGAGCAGCACTTC; cdr3_aa: CASSPPHPGLAVLEQHF
v_call: TRBV7-3; j_call: TRBJ1-1; clone_size: many; d_call: .; cdr3_nt: TGTGCCAGCAGCTTAACGCAATACCGGGCCTTGAACGCTGAAGCTTTCTTT; cdr3_aa: CASSLTQYRALNAEAFF
v_call: TRBV3-1; j_call: TRBJ2-3; clone_size: .; d_call: TRBD2; cdr3_nt: TGTGCCAGCAGCCAAGAATTCCTAGCGGGGGGCACTAGCACAGATACGCAGTATTTT; cdr3_aa: CASSQEFLAGGTSTDTQYF
v_call: TRBV11-2; j_call: TRBJ2-1; clone_size: .; d_call: TRBD2; cdr3_nt: TGTGCCAGCAGCTTAGGGGGCGGGGGGTTTGGGAATGAGCAGTTCTTC; cdr3_aa: CASSLGGGGFGNEQFF
v_call: TRBV28; j_call: TRBJ2-7; clone_size: few; d_call: .; cdr3_nt: TGTGCCAGCAGTGATCTAGGGGGGCTTGCCTACGAGCAGTACTTC; cdr3_aa: CASSDLGGLAYEQYF
v_call: TRBV7-3; j_call: TRBJ1-2; clone_size: few; d_call: TRBD1; cdr3_nt: TGTGCCAGCAGCATGGGACAGGGGTATGGCTACACCTTC; cdr3_aa: CASSMGQGYGYTF
v_call: TRBV29-1; j_call: TRBJ2-1; clone_size: .; d_call: .; cdr3_nt: TGCAGCGCCGAGGACACCTCCGGGTTCTTC; cdr3_aa: CSAEDTSGFF
v_call: TRBV12-3/TRBV12-4; j_call: TRBJ2-3; clone_size: .; d_call: TRBD1; cdr3_nt: TGTGCCAGCAGGCATGGGACAGGGGCCGGCACAGATACGCAGTATTTT; cdr3_aa: CASRHGTGAGTDTQYF
v_call: TRBV4-3; j_call: TRBJ1-3; clone_size: .; d_call: .; cdr3_nt: TGCGCCAGCAGCCAAGATTCAACTAACACCATATATTTT; cdr3_aa: CASSQDSTNTIYF
v_call: TRBV11-3; j_call: TRBJ2-7; clone_size: few; d_call: .; cdr3_nt: TGTGCCAGCAGCAATTGGGCAACCTCCCTTAGCTCCTACGAGCAGTACTTC; cdr3_aa: CASSNWATSLSSYEQYF